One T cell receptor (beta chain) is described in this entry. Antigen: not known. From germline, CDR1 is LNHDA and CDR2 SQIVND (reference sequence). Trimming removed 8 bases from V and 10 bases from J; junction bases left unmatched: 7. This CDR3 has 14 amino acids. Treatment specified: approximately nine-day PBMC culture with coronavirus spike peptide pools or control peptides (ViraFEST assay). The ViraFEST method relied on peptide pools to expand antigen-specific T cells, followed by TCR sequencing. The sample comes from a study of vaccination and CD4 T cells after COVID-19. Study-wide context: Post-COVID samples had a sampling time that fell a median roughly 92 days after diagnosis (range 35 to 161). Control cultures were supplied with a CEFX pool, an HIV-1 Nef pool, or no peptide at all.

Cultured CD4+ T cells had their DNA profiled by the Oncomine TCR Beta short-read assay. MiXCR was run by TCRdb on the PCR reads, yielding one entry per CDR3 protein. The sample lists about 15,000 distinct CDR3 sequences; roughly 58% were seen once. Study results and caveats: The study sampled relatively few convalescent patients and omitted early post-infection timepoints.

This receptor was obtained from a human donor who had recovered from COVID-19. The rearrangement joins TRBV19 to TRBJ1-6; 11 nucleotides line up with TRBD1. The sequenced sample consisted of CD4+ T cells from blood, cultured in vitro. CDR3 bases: TGTGCCAGTCGTCCCAGGACAGGGGGCTCACCCCTCCACTTT. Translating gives CASRPRTGGSPLHF.